This T cell receptor beta chain was found in a study of blood T cell repertoires in COVID-19. Under the authors' procedure: Reference gene primer amplification in the assay estimated nucleated cell counts. Repertoires were generated with immunoSEQ multiplex PCR, while TCRdb's copy carries only in-frame clones and drops some. V and J calls and clone size are those listed in that table; D and trimming were worked out from the DNA. The sample records some 350,000 clones, 91% being singletons. There are 15 residues in the CDR3. CDR1 is LGHDT and CDR2 is YNNKEL in the germline V gene (reference sequence). V was pared by 0 bases and J by 0 bases, with 8 bases between.

Source material: peripheral blood. The chain is built from TRBV3-1 (or the pseudogene TRBV3-2) and TRBJ1-1; D gene ambiguous. This TCR was recovered from a woman under 30 who had recovered from COVID-19. Here the CDR3 reads CASSQDPRMNTEAFF. Written as DNA, the CDR3 is TGTGCCAGCAGCCAAGACCCCAGGATGAACACTGAAGCTTTCTTT.